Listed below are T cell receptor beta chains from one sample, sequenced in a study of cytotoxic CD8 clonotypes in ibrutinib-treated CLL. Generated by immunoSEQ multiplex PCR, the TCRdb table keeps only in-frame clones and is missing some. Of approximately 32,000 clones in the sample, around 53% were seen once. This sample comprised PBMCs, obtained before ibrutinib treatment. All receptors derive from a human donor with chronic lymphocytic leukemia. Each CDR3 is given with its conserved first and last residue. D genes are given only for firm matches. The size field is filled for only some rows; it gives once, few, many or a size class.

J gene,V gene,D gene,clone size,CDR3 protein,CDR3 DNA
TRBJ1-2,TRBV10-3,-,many,CAISEGDLYGYTF,TGTGCCATCAGTGAGGGGGATCTCTATGGCTACACCTTC
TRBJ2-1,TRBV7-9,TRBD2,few,CASSLSGGNYNEQFF,TGTGCCAGCAGCTTATCGGGGGGGAACTACAATGAGCAGTTCTTC
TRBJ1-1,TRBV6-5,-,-,CASSYSGQGDTEAFF,TGTGCCAGCAGTTACTCGGGCCAGGGTGACACTGAAGCTTTCTTT
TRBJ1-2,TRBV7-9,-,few,CASSSNDGYTF,TGTGCCAGCAGCTCCAATGACGGCTACACCTTC
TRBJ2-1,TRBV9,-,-,CASSVGGAYNEQFF,TGTGCCAGCAGCGTAGGCGGGGCCTACAATGAGCAGTTCTTC
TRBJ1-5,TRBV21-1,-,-,CASSNIGDEIQGSQPQHF,TGTGCCAGCAGCAACATCGGGGATGAGATACAGGGGAGTCAGCCCCAGCATTTT
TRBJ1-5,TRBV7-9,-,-,CASSPLFNQPQHF,TGTGCCAGCAGCCCCCTGTTCAATCAGCCCCAGCATTTT
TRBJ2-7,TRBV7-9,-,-,CASSLAGIHEQYF,TGTGCCAGCAGCTTAGCAGGGATCCACGAGCAGTACTTC
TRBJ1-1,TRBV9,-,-,CASSVNSGGDTEAFF,TGTGCCAGCAGCGTAAACTCTGGGGGGGACACTGAAGCTTTCTTT
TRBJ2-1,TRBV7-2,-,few,CASSITTDYNEQFF,TGTGCCAGCAGCATAACGACAGACTACAATGAGCAGTTCTTC
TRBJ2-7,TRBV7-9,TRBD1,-,CASSLEDRFSEQYF,TGTGCCAGCAGCTTAGAGGACAGGTTCTCCGAGCAGTACTTC
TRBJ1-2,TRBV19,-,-,CASSTPLKLGRDYGYTF,TGTGCCAGTAGTACTCCCTTAAAGTTAGGGCGAGACTATGGCTACACCTTC
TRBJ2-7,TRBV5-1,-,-,CASTEQGNTYEQYF,TGCGCCAGCACTGAACAGGGAAACACCTACGAGCAGTACTTC
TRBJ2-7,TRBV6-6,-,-,CASRTEDRVYEQYF,TGTGCCAGCAGGACTGAGGACAGAGTCTACGAGCAGTACTTC
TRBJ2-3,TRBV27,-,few,CASSLQGHPTDTQYF,TGTGCCAGCAGTTTACAGGGACACCCCACAGATACGCAGTATTTT
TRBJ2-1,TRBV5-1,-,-,CASREPGVGNEQFF,TGCGCCAGCCGCGAACCAGGGGTCGGCAATGAGCAGTTCTTC
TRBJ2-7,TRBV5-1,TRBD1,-,CASSLGQIYEQYF,TGCGCCAGCAGCCTGGGACAGATCTACGAGCAGTACTTC